Listed below are T cell receptor beta chains from one sample, sequenced in a study of blood T cells in healthy people across ages. TCRdb called the 5' RACE reads again in MiXCR, with one record for every CDR3 protein. Of approximately 940,000 distinct CDR3 sequences listed, 48% are singletons. Sequenced sample: blood. These receptors were obtained from a man aged 25 to 45 in good health. CDR3s include the opening cysteine and the closing phenylalanine or tryptophan. A D gene is named only where the DNA matches it firmly. Some rows mark clone size as missing; the rest say once, few, many or name a class of expanded clone.

TRBV24-1	TRBJ2-1	-	-	CATSDPLGRYNEQFF
TRBV28	TRBJ2-4	few	TRBD2	CASSWGPAGTLAKNIQYF
TRBV4-1	TRBJ2-7	-	TRBD2	CASSQETSGGFYEQYF
TRBV29-1	TRBJ2-5	-	-	CSVGSGNEQYF
TRBV6-5	TRBJ2-5	few	TRBD2	CASSYSASGGQETQYF
TRBV6-5	TRBJ2-2	few	-	CAVQGLYTGELFF
TRBV28	TRBJ2-3	few	-	CASRESTDTQYF
TRBV12-3/TRBV12-4	TRBJ2-1	-	-	CASSPTSRNEQFF
TRBV4-1	-	-	TRBD2	CASSQGPSGTETQYF
TRBV7-9	TRBJ2-1	-	TRBD1	CASSSGTGGAEQFF
TRBV14	TRBJ2-1	few	TRBD1	CASSQDSRVGTGLPNEQFF
TRBV27	TRBJ1-4	-	-	CASSRRSGEKLFF
TRBV12-3/TRBV12-4	TRBJ1-2	-	TRBD1	CASSSRTGIRNYGYTF
TRBV18	TRBJ2-7	-	-	CASSPASFLYEQYF
TRBV7-9	TRBJ1-4	few	-	CASSLVGVGEKLFF
TRBV28	TRBJ2-1	-	-	CASSPPGPGYNERFF
TRBV24-1	TRBJ2-1	few	TRBD2	CATSDRTSGGPYNEQFF
TRBV27	TRBJ1-4	-	-	CASSLGGLINEKLFF
TRBV20-1	TRBJ1-4	many	-	CSARKARDGATNEKLFF
TRBV10-3	TRBJ1-1	-	TRBD1	CAITATGVNTEAFF
TRBV4-1	TRBJ2-3	few	-	CASSQQARGTDTQYF
TRBV3-1	TRBJ2-3	-	TRBD2	CASSQAAGRADTQYF
TRBV20-1	TRBJ1-2	few	-	CSASARVRGYTF
TRBV7-2	TRBJ2-5	-	-	CASSFLRGGGTETQYF
TRBV4-3	TRBJ2-1	-	-	CASSQDYSKYNEQFF
TRBV7-3	TRBJ2-5	-	-	CASGSQPGNEQYF
TRBV12-3/TRBV12-4	TRBJ2-3	many	-	CASSQQDTQYF
TRBV11-3	TRBJ1-2	-	-	CASSPEGRYGYTF
TRBV12-3/TRBV12-4	TRBJ2-3	few	TRBD2	CASSLFAAGGTDTQYF
TRBV30	TRBJ2-3	few	-	CAWKANTDTQYF
TRBV12-3/TRBV12-4	TRBJ2-3	once	-	CASSPLGEEVDTQYF
TRBV28	TRBJ2-3	-	-	CATRRSDGTDTQYF
TRBV30	TRBJ2-4	few	-	CASLFGVAKNIQYF
TRBV3-1	TRBJ2-3	-	-	CASSRTHSTDTQYF
TRBV6-5	TRBJ2-2	-	-	CASSCSAQITGELFF
TRBV29-1	TRBJ2-7	-	-	CSVEAGPYEQYF
TRBV11-2	TRBJ2-5	-	-	CASSPTGDRDQETQYF
TRBV12-3/TRBV12-4	TRBJ1-5	many	-	CASSPYSNQPQHF
TRBV11-2	TRBJ2-5	few	-	CASSLDPPQPGETQYF
TRBV20-1	TRBJ2-7	-	-	CSARDKAGYEQYF
TRBV4-2	TRBJ2-5	-	-	CASSQEGGSGETQYF
TRBV7-2	TRBJ1-4	-	TRBD1	CASSTTGTGARKLFF
TRBV29-1	TRBJ2-5	few	-	CSVGIGTGQETQYF
TRBV25-1	TRBJ1-1	few	-	CASSDSLSAFF